This T cell receptor beta chain was observed in a study of vaccination and CD4 T cells after COVID-19. A note on this clonotype: The target antigen is unknown.

Germline values: CDR1 DFQATT, CDR2 SNEGSKA (reference sequence). The V gene lost 7 bases and the J gene lost 3 bases, with 9 bases spanning the gap. CDR3 size: 11 residues. Treatment noted: approximately nine-day PBMC culture with coronavirus spike peptide pools or control peptides (ViraFEST assay). TCRs were sequenced by ViraFEST after antigen-specific T cells had been expanded with peptide pools. The study, taken as a whole, reports: Within convalescent individuals, 304 out of 307 vaccine-specific clones proved to be spike mono-reactive.

Sequencing of the DNA from cultured CD4+ T cells was carried out with the Oncomine TCR Beta short-read assay. From CD4+ T cells that had been cultured, genomic DNA was extracted. Each CDR3 protein gets one entry after TCRdb re-called the PCR reads with MiXCR. The sample holds over 14,000 distinct CDR3 sequences, more than 55% seen once. Sequencing input: CD4+ T cells from blood, cultured in vitro. This TCR derives from a human donor who had recovered from COVID-19. J is TRBJ1-1 and V is TRBV20-1; D perhaps matches TRBD1 (5 bases). In DNA, the CDR3 is TGCAGTGGGCTAGGGGACACTGAAGCTTTCTTT. This translates into CSGLGDTEAFF.